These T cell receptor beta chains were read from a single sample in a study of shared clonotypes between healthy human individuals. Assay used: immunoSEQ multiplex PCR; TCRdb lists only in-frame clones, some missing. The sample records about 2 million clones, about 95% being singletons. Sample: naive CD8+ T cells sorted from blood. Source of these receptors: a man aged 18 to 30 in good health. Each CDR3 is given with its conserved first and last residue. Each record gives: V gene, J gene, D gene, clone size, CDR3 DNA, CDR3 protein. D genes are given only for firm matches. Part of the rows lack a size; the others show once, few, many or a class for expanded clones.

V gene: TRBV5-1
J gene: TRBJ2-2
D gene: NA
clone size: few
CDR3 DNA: TGCGCCAGCAGCTTTGTAACGGGTAACACCGGGGAGCTGTTTTTT
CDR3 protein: CASSFVTGNTGELFF

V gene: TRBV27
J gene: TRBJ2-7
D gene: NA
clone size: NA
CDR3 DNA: TGTGCCAGCAGTTTAACTATTACCTACGAGCAGTACTTC
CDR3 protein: CASSLTITYEQYF

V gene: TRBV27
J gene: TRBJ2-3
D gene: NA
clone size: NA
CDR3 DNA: TGTGCCAGCAGTTTTTTTCCAGCAGGGCCTGGGGTGACAGATACGCAGTATTTT
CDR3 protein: CASSFFPAGPGVTDTQYF

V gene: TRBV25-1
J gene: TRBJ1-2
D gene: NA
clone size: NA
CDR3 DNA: TGTGCCAGCAGTGAATACCTCTGGGATGGCTACACCTTC
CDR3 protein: CASSEYLWDGYTF

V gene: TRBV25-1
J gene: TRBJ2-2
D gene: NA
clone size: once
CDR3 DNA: TGTGCCAGCAGTGAAAGGTTGTGGACCGGGGAGCTGTTTTTT
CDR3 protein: CASSERLWTGELFF

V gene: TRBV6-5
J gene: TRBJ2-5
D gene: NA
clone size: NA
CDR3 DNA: TGTGCCAGCAGTTATGTAGCTAGTCAAGAGACCCAGTACTTC
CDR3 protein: CASSYVASQETQYF

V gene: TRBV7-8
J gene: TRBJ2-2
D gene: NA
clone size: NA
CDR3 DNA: TGTGCCAGCAGGTCAATGAACACCGGGGAGCTGTTTTTT
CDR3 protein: CASRSMNTGELFF

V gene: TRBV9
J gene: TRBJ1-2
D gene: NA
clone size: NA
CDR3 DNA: TGTGCCAGCAGCTACACCGGGGACGGGGGTGGCTACACCTTC
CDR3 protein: CASSYTGDGGGYTF

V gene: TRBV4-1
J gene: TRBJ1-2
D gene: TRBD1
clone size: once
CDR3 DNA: TGCGCCAGCAGCCAAGGGACAGGGGGTAACTATGGCTACACCTTC
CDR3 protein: CASSQGTGGNYGYTF

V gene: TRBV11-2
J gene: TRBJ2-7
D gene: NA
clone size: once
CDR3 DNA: TGTGCCAGCAGCTTCGCGGGGCCCTCCTACGAGCAGTACTTC
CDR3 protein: CASSFAGPSYEQYF

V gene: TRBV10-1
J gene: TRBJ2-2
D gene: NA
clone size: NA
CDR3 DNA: TGCGCCAGCAGTGAGTCTAACACCGGGGAGCTGTTTTTT
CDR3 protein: CASSESNTGELFF

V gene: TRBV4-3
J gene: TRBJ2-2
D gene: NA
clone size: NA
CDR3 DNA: TGCGCCAGCAGCCAAGATCTTACTGGGGGGACCGGGGAGCTGTTTTTT
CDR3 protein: CASSQDLTGGTGELFF

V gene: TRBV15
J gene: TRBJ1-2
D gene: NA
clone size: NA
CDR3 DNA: TGTGCCACCAGCGGTTGGGACGGAAACTATGGCTACACCTTC
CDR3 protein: CATSGWDGNYGYTF

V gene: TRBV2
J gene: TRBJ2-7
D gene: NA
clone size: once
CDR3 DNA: TGTGCCAGCAGTCCCTCCAAAGAGACCCCCTACGAGCAGTACTTC
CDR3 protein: CASSPSKETPYEQYF

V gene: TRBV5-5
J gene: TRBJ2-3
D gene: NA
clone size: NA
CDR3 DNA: TGTGCCAGCAGCCCCGGGACAAACACAGATACGCAGTATTTT
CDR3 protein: CASSPGTNTDTQYF

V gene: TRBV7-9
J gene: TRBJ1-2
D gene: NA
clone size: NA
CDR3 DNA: TGTGCCAGCACCGGGGGCTATGGCTACACCTTC
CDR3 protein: CASTGGYGYTF

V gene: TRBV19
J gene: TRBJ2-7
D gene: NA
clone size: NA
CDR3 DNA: TGTGCCAGTAGTATAGGAACCAGGGGCGAGCAGTACTTC
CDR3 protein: CASSIGTRGEQYF

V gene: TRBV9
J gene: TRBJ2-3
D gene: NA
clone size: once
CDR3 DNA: TGTGCCAGCAGCGTAGTCCGATGGGGCAGCACAGATACGCAGTATTTT
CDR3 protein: CASSVVRWGSTDTQYF

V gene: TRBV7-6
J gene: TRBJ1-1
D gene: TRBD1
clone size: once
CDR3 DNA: TGTGCCAGTCGACCGGGACAGGGCAACACTGAAGCTTTCTTT
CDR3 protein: CASRPGQGNTEAFF

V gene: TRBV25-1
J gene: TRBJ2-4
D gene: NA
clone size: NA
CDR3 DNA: TGTGCCAGCCCGAAGGAGGGGGAGTGGGAAAACATTCAGTACTTC
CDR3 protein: CASPKEGEWENIQYF

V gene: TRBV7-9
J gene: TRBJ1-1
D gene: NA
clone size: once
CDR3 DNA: TGTGCCAGCAGCGGGACCCAGGGTTGGCCTGAAGCTTTCTTT
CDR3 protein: CASSGTQGWPEAFF

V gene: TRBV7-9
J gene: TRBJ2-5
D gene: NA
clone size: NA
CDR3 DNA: TGTGCCAGCAGCCCTAGGACCTCCACTGGCGAGACCCAGTACTTC
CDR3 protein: CASSPRTSTGETQYF

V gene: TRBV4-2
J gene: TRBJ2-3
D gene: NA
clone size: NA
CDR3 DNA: TGTGCCAGCAGCCAAGAAGGTCTAGCTGGCCCGGAGCAGTATTTT
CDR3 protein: CASSQEGLAGPEQYF

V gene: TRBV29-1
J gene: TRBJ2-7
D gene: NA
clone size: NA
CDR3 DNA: TGCAGCCACGAGGGGGTCCCCTACGAGCAGTACTTC
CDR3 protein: CSHEGVPYEQYF

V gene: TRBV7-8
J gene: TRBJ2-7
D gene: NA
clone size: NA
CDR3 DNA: TGTGCCAGCAGCTTTCCCCCCGAAGCGCCCGTATCGGGGGAGCAGTACTTC
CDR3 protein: CASSFPPEAPVSGEQYF

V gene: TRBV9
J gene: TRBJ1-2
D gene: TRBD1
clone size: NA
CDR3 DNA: TGTGCCAGCAGCGCGACAGGGGCTGGCTACACCTTC
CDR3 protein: CASSATGAGYTF

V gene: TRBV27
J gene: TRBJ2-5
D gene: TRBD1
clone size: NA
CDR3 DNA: TGTGCCAGCAGTTTATCAAACAGGGGTTGGGAGACCCAGTACTTC
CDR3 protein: CASSLSNRGWETQYF

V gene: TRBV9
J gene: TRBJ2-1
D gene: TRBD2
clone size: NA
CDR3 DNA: TGTGCCAGCAGCGTAGGTCTAGCGGGAGTCGACAATGAGCAGTTCTTC
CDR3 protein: CASSVGLAGVDNEQFF

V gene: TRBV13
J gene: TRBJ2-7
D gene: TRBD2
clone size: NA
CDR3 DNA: TGTGCCAGCAGCAAAGGACTAGCGGGGGGGTCCGGAGAGGACGAGCAGTACTTC
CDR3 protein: CASSKGLAGGSGEDEQYF

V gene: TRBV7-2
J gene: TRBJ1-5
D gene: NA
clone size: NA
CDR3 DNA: TGTGCCAGCAGCCTCAGTGTCAATCAGCCCCAGCATTTT
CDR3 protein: CASSLSVNQPQHF

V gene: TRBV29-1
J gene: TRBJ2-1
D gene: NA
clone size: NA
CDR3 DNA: TGCAGCGTTGAGAGGGGAGACTACAATGAGCAGTTCTTC
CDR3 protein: CSVERGDYNEQFF

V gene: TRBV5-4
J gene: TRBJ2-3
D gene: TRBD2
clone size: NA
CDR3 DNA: TGTGCCAGCAGCTTACGGGAGGAAGATACGCAGTATTTT
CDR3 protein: CASSLREEDTQYF

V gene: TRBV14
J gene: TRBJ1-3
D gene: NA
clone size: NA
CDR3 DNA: TGTGCCAGCAGCCAGGACAGTACCTCTGGAAACACCATATATTTT
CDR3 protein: CASSQDSTSGNTIYF

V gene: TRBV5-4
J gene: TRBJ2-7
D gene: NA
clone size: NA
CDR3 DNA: TGTGCCAGCAGCTTGGTCGGGGCAGATGCTGGCGAGCAGTACTTC
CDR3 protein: CASSLVGADAGEQYF

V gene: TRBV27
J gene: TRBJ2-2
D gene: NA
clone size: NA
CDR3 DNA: TGTGCCAGCAGTTTATCGGTAGGGTCCGGGGAGCTGTTTTTT
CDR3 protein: CASSLSVGSGELFF

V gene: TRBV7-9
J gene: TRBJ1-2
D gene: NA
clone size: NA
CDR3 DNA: TGTGCCAGCAGCTCCCCACTCCTCCATGGCTACACCTTC
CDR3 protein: CASSSPLLHGYTF

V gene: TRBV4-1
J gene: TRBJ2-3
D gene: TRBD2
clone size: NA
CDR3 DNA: TGCGCCAGCAGCCAAGAAGAGGTGGCGGAAACCGGGACTAGCGGGAGCACAGATACGCAGTATTTT
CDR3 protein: CASSQEEVAETGTSGSTDTQYF

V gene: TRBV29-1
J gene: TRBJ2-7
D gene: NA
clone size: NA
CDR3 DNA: TGCAGCGTGATCGCGGGGTCCTACGAGCAGTACTTC
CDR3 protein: CSVIAGSYEQYF

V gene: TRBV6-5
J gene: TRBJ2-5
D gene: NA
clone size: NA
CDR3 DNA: TGTGCCAGCAGTTACTGGGACACTCCCCAAGAGACCCAGTACTTC
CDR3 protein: CASSYWDTPQETQYF

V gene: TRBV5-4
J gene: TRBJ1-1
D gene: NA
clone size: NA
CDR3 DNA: TGTGCCAGCAGCTTGGGACACATCATGAACACTGAAGCTTTCTTT
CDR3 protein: CASSLGHIMNTEAFF

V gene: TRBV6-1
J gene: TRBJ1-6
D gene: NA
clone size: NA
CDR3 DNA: TGTGCCAGCAGTGAACTTATCGGACAGTTTAATTCACCCCTCCACTTT
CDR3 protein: CASSELIGQFNSPLHF

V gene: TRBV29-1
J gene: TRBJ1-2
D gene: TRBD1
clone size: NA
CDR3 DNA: TGCAGCGTTGAGCGTCCCGGGACAGGGGGCTATGGCTACACCTTC
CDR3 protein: CSVERPGTGGYGYTF

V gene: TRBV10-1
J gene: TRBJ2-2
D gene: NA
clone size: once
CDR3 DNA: TGCGCCAGCAGTGTCTTGACTAGTCCGAGTCCCGGGGAGCTGTTTTTT
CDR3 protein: CASSVLTSPSPGELFF

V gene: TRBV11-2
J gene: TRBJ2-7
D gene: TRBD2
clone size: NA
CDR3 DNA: TGTGCCAGCAGCTTATCCCCTAGCGGAGATTTCTACGAGCAGTACTTC
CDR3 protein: CASSLSPSGDFYEQYF

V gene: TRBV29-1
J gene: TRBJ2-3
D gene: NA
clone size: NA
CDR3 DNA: TGCAGCGCGAGATTCATAGCGGAGGGCTCCACAGATACGCAGTATTTT
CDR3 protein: CSARFIAEGSTDTQYF

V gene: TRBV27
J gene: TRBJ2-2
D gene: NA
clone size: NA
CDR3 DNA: TGTGCCAGCAGTTTTCCTGGGGGGGAGCTGTTTTTT
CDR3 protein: CASSFPGGELFF

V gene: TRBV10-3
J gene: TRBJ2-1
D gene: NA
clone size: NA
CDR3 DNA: TGTGCCATCAGTGAGGGACTCGACAATGAGCAGTTCTTC
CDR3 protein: CAISEGLDNEQFF

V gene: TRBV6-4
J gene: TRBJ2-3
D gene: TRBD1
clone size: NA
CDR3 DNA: TGTGCCAGCAGTGATGGGACAGGGCCAGATACGCAGTATTTT
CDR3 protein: CASSDGTGPDTQYF

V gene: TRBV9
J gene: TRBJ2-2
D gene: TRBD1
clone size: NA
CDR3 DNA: TGTGCCAGCAGCCCAGGGGGCGCGACCGGGGAGCTGTTTTTT
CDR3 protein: CASSPGGATGELFF

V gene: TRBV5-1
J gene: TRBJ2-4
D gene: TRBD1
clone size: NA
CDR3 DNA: TGCGCCAGCAGCGGGGACAGGAGCCTAGCCAAAAACATTCAGTACTTC
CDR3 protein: CASSGDRSLAKNIQYF

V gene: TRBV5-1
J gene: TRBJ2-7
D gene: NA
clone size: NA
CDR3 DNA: TGCGCCAGCAGCTTCAGGACCGATGTGACCTACGAGCAGTACTTC
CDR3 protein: CASSFRTDVTYEQYF